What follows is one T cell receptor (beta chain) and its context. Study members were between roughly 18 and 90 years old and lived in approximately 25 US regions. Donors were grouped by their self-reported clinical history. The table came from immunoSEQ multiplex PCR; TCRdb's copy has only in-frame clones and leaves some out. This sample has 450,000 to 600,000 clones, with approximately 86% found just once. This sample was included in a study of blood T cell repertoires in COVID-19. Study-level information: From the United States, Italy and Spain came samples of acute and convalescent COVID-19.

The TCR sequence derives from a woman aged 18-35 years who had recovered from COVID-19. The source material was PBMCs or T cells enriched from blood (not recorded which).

The CDR3 loop reads CASSFVGQGYGYTF. The CDR3 bases are TGTGCCAGCAGCTTCGTCGGACAGGGCTATGGCTACACCTTC. The chain joins TRBV5-6 to TRBJ1-2; TRBD1 aligns across 8 bases. There are 14 residues in the CDR3. Germline lookup yields CDR1 SGHDT and CDR2 YYEEEE. V dropped 2 bases and J dropped 4; count of bases not matched to a gene: 4.